This TCR beta chain emerged from a study of human T cells and chemical hapten exposure. Across the whole study: Patch tests of 0.01% DPC on the upper back were read at 6 days.

The CDR3 runs 15 residues. V trimming: 2 bases; J trimming: 5 bases; junction bases outside the gene matches: 5. Germline-derived CDR1 and CDR2 are SGHVS and FQNEAQ. The table lists this clonotype with many counts. The antigen remains undetermined. Time point described: pre-sensitization, week 0. As to treatment: therapeutic diphenylcyclopropenone sensitization with weekly scalp DPC. Unfractionated whole blood yielded the extracted total RNA. Study-wide points: Patch test score showed a positive correlation with PT1 expanded TCR counts.

TCRdb passed the RACE reads through MiXCR, listing each CDR3 protein once. The top ten hold roughly 4.8% of the sample, which has roughly 80,000 distinct CDR3 sequences, about 14% seen once. The TCR originated in a woman between 45 and 65 years old with alopecia areata. Some clones in this sample may be carry-over from other donors' samples. The gene calls are TRBV7-8 and TRBJ1-5; 8 bases agree with TRBD1. The starting material was whole blood, obtained in connection with sensitization to the hapten diphenylcyclopropenone (DPC). CDR3 amino acids: CASSLRRTGHQPQHF. DNA for the CDR3: TGTGCCAGCAGCTTAAGGCGGACAGGGCATCAGCCCCAGCATTTT. The entire variable domain, with the rest obtained from reference TRBV7-8 and TRBJ1-5, is as follows: GAGVSQSPRYKVAKRGQDVALRCDPISGHVSLFWYQQALGQGPEFLTYFQNEAQLDKSGLPSDRFFAERPEGSVSTLKIQRTQQEDSAVYLCASSLRRTGHQPQHFGDGTRLSIL.